This entry features one TCR beta chain sequence. Researchers made TCR beta libraries by using iRepertoire HTBI primers and running Arm-PCR on CDR3 regions. Each CDR3 protein gets one entry after TCRdb re-called the multiplex PCR reads with MiXCR. The sample has 350,000 to 500,000 distinct CDR3 sequences; around 17% are singletons. Sample time point: newly diagnosed GD, antithyroid drugs for less than 3 months. Researchers made the TCR library from RNA that was extracted from PBMCs. The data stem from a study of regulatory T cells in long-lasting Graves disease. Trimming took off 4 bases at V and 4 bases at J, with 13 bases between the two ends. The CDR3 spans 15 residues. Looked up from germline, CDR1 is KGHDR and CDR2 is SFDVKD. This sample was shared with a second study, whose subject was T cells in Graves' hyperthyroidism and ophthalmopathy.

This sequence joins TRBV24-1 and TRBJ2-1; D unresolved. Source: peripheral blood mononuclear cells (PBMCs), taken at new diagnosis, from a patient treated with antithyroid drugs. This clonotype was obtained from a woman between 18 and 29 years old with Graves disease. In nucleotides, the CDR3 is TGTGCCACCAGTGACCGGTCGTGGGGATACAATGAGCAGTTCTTC. Its protein product is CATSDRSWGYNEQFF.